The rows below give T cell receptor beta chains drawn from one sample of a study of T cell repertoires in cytomegalovirus infection. Each CDR3 protein is one row after TCRdb ran MiXCR on the reads. The sample shows around 100,000 distinct CDR3 sequences, under 50% of them seen only once. The antigens for these receptors are not known. Sequencing was performed on CD8+ T cells from cultured PBMCs, taken from culture after CMV antigen stimulation. The receptors come from a human donor in good health (CMV status not recorded). Some clones in this sample may be carry-over from other donors' samples. The CDR3 runs from the conserved cysteine through the conserved F or W. Fields, in order: D gene, V gene, CDR3 length, clone size, J gene, CDR3 protein, CDR3 DNA. A D gene is named only where the DNA matches it firmly. Size tells how often a clone was seen (once, few, many) or the class of an expanded clone, and some rows leave it out.

-,TRBV12-3/TRBV12-4,13,-,TRBJ1-2,CASSLSSNYGYTF,TGTGCCAGCAGTTTATCCTCTAACTATGGCTACACCTTC
-,TRBV19,16,-,TRBJ1-1,CASSIDPTGLNTEAFF,TGTGCCAGTAGTATAGATCCGACAGGTTTGAACACTGAAGCTTTCTTT
-,TRBV7-9,16,-,TRBJ2-1,CASSLPADSSYNEQFF,TGTGCCAGCAGCTTACCGGCGGATAGCTCCTACAATGAGCAGTTCTTC
-,TRBV7-3,13,-,TRBJ1-1,CASSLDSRTEAFF,TGTGCCAGCAGCCTGGATTCGAGAACTGAAGCTTTCTTT
-,TRBV7-9,16,few,TRBJ1-2,CASSHTSQAQRWGYTF,TGTGCCAGCAGCCATACTAGCCAGGCCCAAAGGTGGGGCTACACCTTC
-,TRBV14,20,-,TRBJ2-1,CASSQDRGRGIKRIHNEQFF,TGTGCCAGCAGCCAAGATCGGGGGCGGGGTATTAAGCGGATCCACAATGAGCAGTTCTTC
-,TRBV4-1,16,many,TRBJ2-6,CASSQFGGGGANVLTF,TGCGCCAGCAGCCAATTCGGGGGAGGTGGGGCCAACGTCCTGACTTTC
-,TRBV6-6,13,-,TRBJ2-7,CASSYSPGSEQYF,TGTGCCAGCAGTTACAGCCCGGGCTCCGAGCAGTACTTC
-,TRBV27,15,large,TRBJ1-5,CASSLGAAPHQPQHF,TGTGCCAGCAGTTTAGGGGCAGCCCCCCATCAGCCCCAGCATTTT
TRBD1,TRBV5-5,14,-,TRBJ2-1,CASSSDWTGNEQFF,TGTGCCAGCAGCTCCGACTGGACAGGCAATGAGCAGTTCTTC
-,TRBV7-9,13,-,TRBJ2-1,CASSLAPEDEQFF,TGTGCCAGCAGCTTAGCGCCCGAGGATGAGCAGTTCTTC
-,TRBV10-3,12,-,TRBJ2-7,CAISELEGEQYF,TGTGCCATCAGTGAGTTGGAGGGAGAGCAGTACTTC
-,TRBV9,15,-,TRBJ1-5,CASSASGGNGQPQHF,TGTGCCAGCAGCGCAAGCGGGGGTAACGGGCAGCCCCAGCATTTT
-,TRBV12-3/TRBV12-4,12,many,TRBJ2-7,CASSLGTYEQYF,TGTGCCAGCAGTCTGGGGACGTACGAGCAGTACTTC
-,TRBV6-1,11,many,TRBJ2-5,CASRLLETQYF,TGTGCCAGCAGACTCCTGGAGACCCAGTACTTC
-,TRBV15,15,few,TRBJ1-5,CATSRDGGSNQPQHF,TGTGCCACCAGCAGAGATGGGGGTAGCAATCAGCCCCAGCATTTT
-,TRBV11-2,16,-,TRBJ1-1,CASSSDLGPSNTEAFF,TGTGCCAGCAGCTCCGATCTAGGGCCTTCGAACACTGAAGCTTTCTTT
-,TRBV4-1,15,-,TRBJ2-2,CASSPLRDDTGELFF,TGCGCCAGCAGCCCCCTAAGGGATGACACCGGGGAGCTGTTTTTT
TRBD2,TRBV7-4,15,-,TRBJ2-5,CASSFISGGQETQYF,TGTGCCAGCAGCTTTATCAGCGGGGGGCAAGAGACCCAGTACTTC
-,TRBV19,14,few,TRBJ2-7,CASSTGTPTYEQYF,TGTGCCAGTAGTACCGGGACACCCACCTACGAGCAGTACTTC
TRBD2,TRBV24-1,17,-,TRBJ2-5,CATSDWSGAKKQETQYF,TGTGCCACCAGTGATTGGAGCGGGGCAAAAAAGCAAGAGACCCAGTACTTC
-,TRBV6-1,15,few,TRBJ1-5,CASAAVEYSNQPQHF,TGTGCCAGCGCTGCAGTGGAGTATAGCAATCAGCCCCAGCATTTT
-,TRBV4-1,14,medium-sized,TRBJ2-7,CASSQANGPYEQYF,TGCGCCAGCAGCCAAGCCAACGGACCCTACGAGCAGTACTTC
-,TRBV9,19,-,TRBJ2-6,CASSVGEDGASSGANVLTF,TGTGCCAGCAGCGTAGGGGAGGACGGTGCCTCCTCTGGGGCCAACGTCCTGACTTTC
-,TRBV7-2,15,few,TRBJ2-7,CASSRWGGPNYEQYF,TGTGCCAGCAGCCGGTGGGGGGGGCCGAACTACGAGCAGTACTTC
-,TRBV6-8,17,-,TRBJ2-5,CASREIRRGILQETQYF,TGTGCCAGCAGGGAAATACGCCGTGGGATCCTGCAAGAGACCCAGTACTTC
-,TRBV7-2,17,medium-sized,TRBJ2-5,CASSLAPWGGAGETQYF,TGTGCCAGCAGCTTAGCGCCTTGGGGGGGGGCCGGCGAGACCCAGTACTTC
TRBD2,TRBV3-1,17,few,TRBJ2-1,CASSQDVSGGANNEQFF,TGTGCCAGCAGCCAAGATGTAAGCGGGGGGGCAAACAATGAGCAGTTCTTC
TRBD1,TRBV6-6,13,-,TRBJ1-2,CASSKDRGVGYTF,TGTGCCAGCAGTAAGGACAGGGGGGTTGGCTACACCTTC
-,TRBV2,13,-,TRBJ2-2,CASSDFNTGELFF,TGTGCCAGCAGTGATTTCAACACCGGGGAGCTGTTTTTT
-,TRBV9,17,-,TRBJ1-5,CASSEGPWEFGNQPQHF,TGTGCCAGCAGCGAAGGTCCCTGGGAGTTCGGCAATCAGCCCCAGCATTTT
-,TRBV28,15,few,TRBJ2-7,CASHPHDTNFYEQYF,TGTGCCAGCCACCCCCACGACACAAACTTCTACGAGCAGTACTTC
TRBD2,TRBV7-2,15,-,TRBJ2-7,CASSQTSGGTYEQYF,TGTGCCAGCAGCCAAACTAGCGGGGGGACCTACGAGCAGTACTTC
-,TRBV12-3/TRBV12-4,12,few,TRBJ2-4,CASSQGTDIQYF,TGTGCCAGCTCGCAGGGGACGGACATTCAGTACTTC
-,TRBV27,14,-,TRBJ1-1,CASSLAGMGTEAFF,TGTGCCAGCAGTTTAGCAGGGATGGGCACTGAAGCTTTCTTT
-,TRBV7-9,17,-,TRBJ2-3,CASSVAEAGPLTDTQYF,TGTGCCAGCAGCGTCGCGGAGGCAGGCCCCTTAACAGATACGCAGTATTTT
-,TRBV7-2,12,-,TRBJ1-1,CASSFGSRGAFF,TGTGCCAGCAGCTTTGGGTCCCGGGGAGCTTTCTTT
-,TRBV12-3/TRBV12-4,15,-,TRBJ1-5,CASSFSTDSNQPQHF,TGTGCCAGCAGTTTCTCGACAGATAGCAATCAGCCCCAGCATTTT
TRBD1,TRBV19,13,few,TRBJ1-2,CASSFGTAYGYTF,TGTGCCAGTAGTTTCGGGACAGCCTATGGCTACACCTTC
TRBD1,TRBV4-1,12,-,TRBJ2-1,CASSADRPEQFF,TGCGCCAGCAGCGCGGACAGGCCTGAGCAGTTCTTC
TRBD2,TRBV7-2,16,-,TRBJ2-7,CASSPPSGEGTYEQYF,TGTGCCAGCAGCCCCCCTAGCGGGGAGGGTACCTACGAGCAGTACTTC
-,TRBV12-3/TRBV12-4,11,-,TRBJ2-3,CASSFQASQYF,TGTGCCAGCAGTTTTCAGGCTTCGCAGTATTTT
-,TRBV7-1,17,-,TRBJ1-4,CASSSGAGEATNEKLFF,TGTGCCAGCAGCTCAGGGGCGGGTGAGGCAACTAATGAAAAACTGTTTTTT
-,TRBV6-8,18,-,TRBJ2-3,CASCYSKSESLPPHTQYF,TGTGCCAGCTGTTACTCGAAGTCCGAGAGCCTACCGCCCCATACGCAGTATTTT
-,TRBV7-9,14,-,TRBJ2-2,CASSFLGATGELFF,TGTGCCAGCAGCTTCCTGGGGGCAACCGGGGAGCTGTTTTTT
-,TRBV2,16,-,TRBJ1-1,CASSRRDGSMNTEAFF,TGTGCCAGCAGCCGAAGGGACGGCTCAATGAACACTGAAGCTTTCTTT
-,TRBV6-1,18,many,TRBJ2-2,CASSRRGTVTPNTGELFF,TGTGCCAGCAGTCGCCGCGGGACAGTCACACCGAACACCGGGGAGCTGTTTTTT
-,TRBV5-1,16,-,TRBJ2-6,CASSLEAASGANVLTF,TGCGCCAGCAGCTTGGAGGCCGCCTCTGGGGCCAACGTCCTGACTTTC
-,TRBV7-6,15,few,TRBJ2-5,CASSQSWDAQETQYF,TGTGCCAGCAGCCAATCTTGGGACGCACAAGAGACCCAGTACTTC
-,TRBV27,15,many,TRBJ2-6,CASSLQGSGANVLTF,TGTGCCAGCAGCTTGCAGGGATCTGGGGCCAACGTCCTGACTTTC
-,TRBV7-9,14,many,TRBJ2-7,CASSLWGSPYEQYF,TGTGCCAGCAGCTTATGGGGCAGCCCCTACGAGCAGTACTTC
-,TRBV15,15,-,TRBJ1-5,CATSIRTGPDQPQHF,TGTGCCACCAGCATTAGAACGGGGCCGGATCAGCCCCAGCATTTT
-,TRBV7-8,13,-,TRBJ2-7,CASSYPSSWEQYF,TGTGCCAGCAGCTACCCCAGCTCCTGGGAGCAGTACTTC
-,TRBV9,14,-,TRBJ2-1,CASSDSPGYNEQFF,TGTGCCAGCAGCGACTCCCCGGGCTACAATGAGCAGTTCTTC
-,TRBV13,12,-,TRBJ1-6,CASSSFNSPLHF,TGTGCCAGCAGTAGTTTTAATTCACCCCTCCACTTT
-,TRBV28,16,-,TRBJ2-7,CASSGVTGASSYEQYF,TGTGCCAGCAGTGGTGTAACTGGGGCGAGCTCCTACGAGCAGTACTTC
-,TRBV5-6,14,-,TRBJ2-5,CASSLFAGEETQYF,TGTGCCAGCAGCTTGTTTGCAGGGGAAGAGACCCAGTACTTC
-,TRBV27,15,many,TRBJ2-7,CASSSSLALSYEQYF,TGTGCCAGCAGTTCCTCGCTGGCCCTCTCCTACGAGCAGTACTTC
TRBD1,TRBV3-1,18,-,TRBJ1-2,CASSQDIPPPGQVYGYTF,TGTGCCAGCAGCCAAGACATTCCCCCCCCAGGACAGGTGTATGGCTACACCTTC
-,TRBV19,13,few,TRBJ1-6,CASSIPGTSPLHF,TGTGCCAGTAGTATCCCAGGGACTTCACCCCTCCACTTT